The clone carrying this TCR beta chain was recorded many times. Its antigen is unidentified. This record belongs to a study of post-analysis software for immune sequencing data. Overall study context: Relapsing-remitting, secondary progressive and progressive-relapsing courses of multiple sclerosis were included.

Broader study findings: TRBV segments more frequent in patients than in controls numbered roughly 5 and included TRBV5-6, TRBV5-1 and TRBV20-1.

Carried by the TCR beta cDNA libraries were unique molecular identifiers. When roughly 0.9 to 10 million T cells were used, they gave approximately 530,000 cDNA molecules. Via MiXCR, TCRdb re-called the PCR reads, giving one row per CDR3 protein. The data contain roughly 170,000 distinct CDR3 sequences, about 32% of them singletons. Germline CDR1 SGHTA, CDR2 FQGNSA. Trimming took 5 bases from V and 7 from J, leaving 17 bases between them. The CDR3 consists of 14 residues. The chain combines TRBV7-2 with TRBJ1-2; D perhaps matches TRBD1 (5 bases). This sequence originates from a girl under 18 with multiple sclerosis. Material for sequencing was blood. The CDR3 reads CASSLIGREFGYTF. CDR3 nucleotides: TGTGCCAGCAGCCTTATTGGCAGGGAGTTTGGCTACACCTTC.